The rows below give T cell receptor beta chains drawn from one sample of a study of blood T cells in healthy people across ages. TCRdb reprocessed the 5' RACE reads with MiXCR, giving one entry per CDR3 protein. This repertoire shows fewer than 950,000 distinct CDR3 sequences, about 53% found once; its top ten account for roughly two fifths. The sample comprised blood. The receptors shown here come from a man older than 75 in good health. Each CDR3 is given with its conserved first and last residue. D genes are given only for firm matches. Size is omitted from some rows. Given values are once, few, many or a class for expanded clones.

CDR3nt: TGTGCCAGCAGACTTCGAGTCTACCCCTACGAGCAGTACTTC
CDR3aa: CASRLRVYPYEQYF
j_gene: TRBJ2-7
abundance: -
v_gene: TRBV27
d_gene: -

CDR3nt: TGTGCCAGCAGTGGATTCCCGGGACAGGGGAATGGCTACACCTTC
CDR3aa: CASSGFPGQGNGYTF
j_gene: TRBJ1-2
abundance: -
v_gene: TRBV6-5
d_gene: TRBD1

CDR3nt: TGTGCCAGCAGCCGACTAGCGAGTGTGTCCTACAATGAGCAGTTCTTC
CDR3aa: CASSRLASVSYNEQFF
j_gene: TRBJ2-1
abundance: -
v_gene: TRBV11-1
d_gene: TRBD2

CDR3nt: TGTGCCATCAGTGACCCGGGGCTAGCGGGTCCCGCGGAGCTGTTTTTT
CDR3aa: CAISDPGLAGPAELFF
j_gene: TRBJ2-2
abundance: -
v_gene: TRBV10-3
d_gene: TRBD2

CDR3nt: TGTGCCAGCGGAGAGATTCAAGAGACCCAGTACTTC
CDR3aa: CASGEIQETQYF
j_gene: TRBJ2-5
abundance: -
v_gene: TRBV28
d_gene: -

CDR3nt: TGCGCCAGCAGCTTGGCCTACAGGGGATTGAACACTGAAGCTTTCTTT
CDR3aa: CASSLAYRGLNTEAFF
j_gene: TRBJ1-1
abundance: -
v_gene: TRBV5-1
d_gene: TRBD1

CDR3nt: TGTGCCAGCAACCCCCCGGGATTCACTCGCGGGACCCAGTACTTC
CDR3aa: CASNPPGFTRGTQYF
j_gene: TRBJ2-5
abundance: -
v_gene: TRBV6-2/TRBV6-3
d_gene: -

CDR3nt: TGTGCCAGCAGCTTAGGGGGGGGAGGGAGGTGGGAGACCCAGTACTTC
CDR3aa: CASSLGGGGRWETQYF
j_gene: TRBJ2-5
abundance: -
v_gene: TRBV11-2
d_gene: TRBD2

CDR3nt: TGTGCCAGCAGCTTAGTATCTTTGGGGGGAAATGAGCAGTTCTTC
CDR3aa: CASSLVSLGGNEQFF
j_gene: TRBJ2-1
abundance: once
v_gene: TRBV7-9
d_gene: -

CDR3nt: TGTGCCACCAAGGTCGGCTCCTACGAGCAGTACTTC
CDR3aa: CATKVGSYEQYF
j_gene: TRBJ2-7
abundance: -
v_gene: TRBV28
d_gene: -

CDR3nt: TGTGCCAGCAGTGAGGTTGGTAGCGGTTCACCTGAGCAGTTCTTC
CDR3aa: CASSEVGSGSPEQFF
j_gene: TRBJ2-1
abundance: -
v_gene: TRBV25-1
d_gene: -

CDR3nt: TGTGCCAGCTCCCCGGGACAGGGGCCTAATCAGCCCCAGCATTTT
CDR3aa: CASSPGQGPNQPQHF
j_gene: TRBJ1-5
abundance: -
v_gene: TRBV18
d_gene: TRBD1

CDR3nt: TGTGCCAGCAGCGTGGGGACAGGGGGCTTCCACGAGCAGTACTTC
CDR3aa: CASSVGTGGFHEQYF
j_gene: TRBJ2-7
abundance: -
v_gene: TRBV2
d_gene: TRBD1

CDR3nt: TGCAGCGTTGCACAGGGGGGGGTCGGGAACACTGAAGCTTTCTTT
CDR3aa: CSVAQGGVGNTEAFF
j_gene: TRBJ1-1
abundance: -
v_gene: TRBV29-1
d_gene: TRBD1

CDR3nt: TGTGCCAGTCAGGGCCTCCACGAGCAGTACTTC
CDR3aa: CASQGLHEQYF
j_gene: TRBJ2-7
abundance: -
v_gene: TRBV6-5
d_gene: -

CDR3nt: TGTGCCAGCAGTGAATACACAGGGGCTAATGAAAAACTGTTTTTT
CDR3aa: CASSEYTGANEKLFF
j_gene: TRBJ1-4
abundance: once
v_gene: TRBV25-1
d_gene: TRBD1

CDR3nt: TGTGCCAGCGTCACAGACGGGCAGGTTCAGCCCCAGCATTTT
CDR3aa: CASVTDGQVQPQHF
j_gene: TRBJ1-5
abundance: few
v_gene: TRBV12-3/TRBV12-4
d_gene: -

CDR3nt: TGCAGTGCTAGGATCACCGATTGTGAAGCTTTCTTT
CDR3aa: CSARITDCEAFF
j_gene: TRBJ1-1
abundance: -
v_gene: TRBV20-1
d_gene: -

CDR3nt: TGTGCCAGCAGCAAAGGGCACCCGGGACTAGCTCAAGAGACCCAGTACTTC
CDR3aa: CASSKGHPGLAQETQYF
j_gene: TRBJ2-5
abundance: -
v_gene: TRBV7-3
d_gene: TRBD2

CDR3nt: TGTGCCACCAGCACCCGGACTAGCGCCACCAATGAGCAGTTCTTC
CDR3aa: CATSTRTSATNEQFF
j_gene: TRBJ2-1
abundance: -
v_gene: TRBV15
d_gene: TRBD2

CDR3nt: TGTGCCAGCAGCTTGGGAAAGGGACACCAGTATTTT
CDR3aa: CASSLGKGHQYF
j_gene: TRBJ2-3
abundance: -
v_gene: TRBV11-1
d_gene: -

CDR3nt: TGCAGTGCTAGAGACCCCGGGACAGATATTTATGGCTACACCTTC
CDR3aa: CSARDPGTDIYGYTF
j_gene: TRBJ1-2
abundance: few
v_gene: TRBV20-1
d_gene: TRBD1

CDR3nt: TGCAGCGTCTCCGGGACTAGCGGGAGGGCCCAGTTCTTC
CDR3aa: CSVSGTSGRAQFF
j_gene: TRBJ2-1
abundance: -
v_gene: TRBV29-1
d_gene: TRBD2

CDR3nt: TGCAGTGCTAGACCTCGGGGGGGAACAGATACGCAGTATTTT
CDR3aa: CSARPRGGTDTQYF
j_gene: TRBJ2-3
abundance: -
v_gene: TRBV20-1
d_gene: TRBD2

CDR3nt: TGCGCCAGCAGCTTGGTTCTAGCGGGAGCAAACAATGAGCAGTTCTTC
CDR3aa: CASSLVLAGANNEQFF
j_gene: TRBJ2-1
abundance: -
v_gene: TRBV5-1
d_gene: TRBD2

CDR3nt: TGTGCCGGGACAGGGGGATACGAGCAGTACTTC
CDR3aa: CAGTGGYEQYF
j_gene: TRBJ2-7
abundance: -
v_gene: TRBV30
d_gene: TRBD1

CDR3nt: TGTGCCAGCAGCGCTGGGACTAGCGGGAGGGTCTACGAGCAGTACTTC
CDR3aa: CASSAGTSGRVYEQYF
j_gene: TRBJ2-7
abundance: once
v_gene: TRBV9
d_gene: TRBD2

CDR3nt: TGTGCCATCAGTTGGGGGGTTGCTGAGCAGTTCTTC
CDR3aa: CAISWGVAEQFF
j_gene: TRBJ2-1
abundance: many
v_gene: TRBV10-3
d_gene: -

CDR3nt: TGTGCCAGCAGCTTACCCGGGGGGGACTACGAGCAGTACTTC
CDR3aa: CASSLPGGDYEQYF
j_gene: TRBJ2-7
abundance: -
v_gene: TRBV11-2
d_gene: TRBD2

CDR3nt: TGTGCCAGCAGTTCCGACAGGCCCTATGGCTACACCTTC
CDR3aa: CASSSDRPYGYTF
j_gene: TRBJ1-2
abundance: -
v_gene: TRBV12-3/TRBV12-4
d_gene: -

CDR3nt: TGTGCCAGCAGCGTAGGTGGAGGGGGATACAGTGAGCAGTTCTTC
CDR3aa: CASSVGGGGYSEQFF
j_gene: TRBJ2-1
abundance: -
v_gene: TRBV9
d_gene: -

CDR3nt: TGTGCCAGCAGCGAGCCCCTAGCGGGAAGGGGGAATGAGCAGTTCTTC
CDR3aa: CASSEPLAGRGNEQFF
j_gene: TRBJ2-1
abundance: -
v_gene: TRBV9
d_gene: TRBD2

CDR3nt: TGCGCCACCACGGTCGGCGGTGAGCAGTTCTTC
CDR3aa: CATTVGGEQFF
j_gene: TRBJ2-1
abundance: -
v_gene: TRBV10-2
d_gene: -

CDR3nt: TGTGCCAGCAGCATAGGACCCGGCGTGCAGTACTTC
CDR3aa: CASSIGPGVQYF
j_gene: TRBJ2-5
abundance: -
v_gene: TRBV14
d_gene: -

CDR3nt: TGTGCCAGCATGTCCGCGAACACTGAAGCTTTCTTT
CDR3aa: CASMSANTEAFF
j_gene: TRBJ1-1
abundance: -
v_gene: TRBV7-9
d_gene: -

CDR3nt: TGTGCCAGCAGTACAGGAGGACAGGGGTACTCTGGGGCCAACGTCCTGACTTTC
CDR3aa: CASSTGGQGYSGANVLTF
j_gene: TRBJ2-6
abundance: -
v_gene: TRBV6-1
d_gene: TRBD1

CDR3nt: TGTGCCAGCAGCTTAGGGCGGGAGGGCCGGTACGAGCAGTACTTC
CDR3aa: CASSLGREGRYEQYF
j_gene: TRBJ2-7
abundance: -
v_gene: TRBV7-2
d_gene: TRBD2

CDR3nt: TGTGCCAGTAGTATAGCGGCAGTGGGTCCTTATGGCTACACCTTC
CDR3aa: CASSIAAVGPYGYTF
j_gene: TRBJ1-2
abundance: -
v_gene: TRBV19
d_gene: -

CDR3nt: TGTGCCAGCAGCCGCTCCGGGACAGGGAGAGAGACCCAGTACTTC
CDR3aa: CASSRSGTGRETQYF
j_gene: TRBJ2-5
abundance: once
v_gene: TRBV3-1
d_gene: TRBD1

CDR3nt: TGCGCCAGCAGCTTGAAAGGACTAGCGGTCTCCTACAATGAGCAGTTCTTC
CDR3aa: CASSLKGLAVSYNEQFF
j_gene: TRBJ2-1
abundance: -
v_gene: TRBV5-1
d_gene: TRBD2

CDR3nt: TGCGCCAGCAGCTTGGAGGGGACACTTGGCTACACCTTC
CDR3aa: CASSLEGTLGYTF
j_gene: TRBJ1-2
abundance: -
v_gene: TRBV5-1
d_gene: -

CDR3nt: TGCGCCAGCAGCCAAGGAGGGGGGCAGGACTATGGCTACACCTTC
CDR3aa: CASSQGGGQDYGYTF
j_gene: TRBJ1-2
abundance: -
v_gene: TRBV4-1
d_gene: -

CDR3nt: TGCAGTGCTAGAGGGACTAGCGAAGTGGGCTACGGGCAGTACTTC
CDR3aa: CSARGTSEVGYGQYF
j_gene: TRBJ2-5
abundance: once
v_gene: TRBV20-1
d_gene: TRBD2